This TCR beta chain was identified during a study of T cells after yellow fever vaccination. The CDR3 consists of 16 residues. V lost 3 bases to trimming and J lost 0 bases, with 13 bases between them. Germline loops: CDR1 LNHDA, CDR2 SQIVND (reference sequence). The 5'RACE template-switching step produced TCR cDNA and added a universal primer site and UMIs. TCRdb recomputed calls from the 5' RACE reads with MiXCR, one row per CDR3 protein. The sample consists of some 350,000 distinct CDR3 sequences, approximately 4% of them appearing once. This clonotype originated in a man aged 18-30 years who received the YFV17D yellow fever vaccine. V and J are TRBV19 and TRBJ2-3, with D unresolved. Sequencing used PBMCs, obtained 5 days after the yellow fever booster vaccination. In DNA, the CDR3 is TGTGCCAGTAGTATTCTCAACGGCTATAGCACAGATACGCAGTATTTT. Translated, it gives CASSILNGYSTDTQYF.